The 4 T cell receptor beta chains presented below share a single source sample, sequenced in a study of graft-versus-host responses after intestinal transplantation. Profiled with immunoSEQ multiplex PCR; TCRdb holds only in-frame clones, not every one. The table has under 80,000 clones, approximately 90% seen once; the top ten hold 0.69%. The material was PBMCs, obtained 98 days after intestinal transplantation. These receptors were obtained from a human patient who received an intestinal transplant, so some T cells may come from the graft donor.

This clone was counted a few times. V usage is TRBV5-8 and J usage is TRBJ2-7; D unresolved. Germline V lookup: CDR1 SGHTS, CDR2 YDEGEE. Trimming pared 4 bases from V and 0 bases from J, leaving 14 bases between. This CDR3 region has 15 residues. CDR3 coding DNA: TGTGCCAGCAGCCGAATCGTCGCGAGCTCCTACGAGCAGTACTTC. It specifies CASSRIVASSYEQYF. The variable domain in full, completed from reference TRBV5-8 and TRBJ2-7, reads EAGVTQSPTHLIKTRGQQATLRCSPISGHTSVYWYQQALGLGLQFLLWYDEGEERNRGNFPPRFSGRQFPNYSSELNVNALELEDSALYLCASSRIVASSYEQYFGPGTRLTVT.

To note about this clone: The sample has other DNA sequences that encode this CDR3 too. The rearrangement uses TRBV5-6 and TRBJ1-2; 8 bases agree with TRBD1. The ends lost 0 bases at V and 6 bases at J; junction bases unmatched: 10. The CDR3 has 16 amino acids. Germline V CDR1 and CDR2: SGHDT, YYEEEE. CDR3 loop: CASSLEVWQGADGYTF. CDR3 in DNA: TGTGCCAGCAGCTTGGAGGTCTGGCAGGGGGCGGATGGCTACACCTTC.

This clone showed up just once. CDR3 residues: CASSFTGTGGREQFF. For the CDR3, the DNA is TGTGCCAGCAGCTTCACCGGGACAGGGGGGAGGGAGCAGTTCTTC. The J gene is TRBJ2-1, the V gene TRBV5-4, with 11 bases lining up with TRBD1. The CDR3 consists of 15 residues. J gave up 10 bases and V 2 bases, and 8 bases lay outside the gene matches. In germline, CDR1 is SGHNT, CDR2 YYREEE (reference sequence).

The chain joins TRBV5-4 to TRBJ2-5; the D gene is possibly TRBD2 (6 bases). CDR1 and CDR2 from the germline V gene are SGHNT and YYREEE (reference sequence). Trimming stripped 0 bases from V and 4 bases from J, with 13 bases between. The CDR3 sequence is 15 residues long. The CDR3 DNA sequence: TGTGCCAGCAGCTTGGAGAGAGGGCGGGGAGAGACCCAGTACTTC. Residues: CASSLERGRGETQYF.